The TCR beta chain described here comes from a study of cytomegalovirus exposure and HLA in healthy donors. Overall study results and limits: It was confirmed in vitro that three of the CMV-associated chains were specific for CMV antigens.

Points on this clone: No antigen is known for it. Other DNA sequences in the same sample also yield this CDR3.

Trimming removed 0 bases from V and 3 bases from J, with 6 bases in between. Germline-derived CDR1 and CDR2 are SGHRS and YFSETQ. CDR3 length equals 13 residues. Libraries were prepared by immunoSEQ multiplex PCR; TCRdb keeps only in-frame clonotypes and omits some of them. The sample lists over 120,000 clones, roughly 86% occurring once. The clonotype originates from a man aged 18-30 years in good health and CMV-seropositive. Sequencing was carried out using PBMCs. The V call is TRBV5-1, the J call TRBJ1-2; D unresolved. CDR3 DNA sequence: TGCGCCAGCAGCTTGGAGGGAGACTATGGCTACACCTTC. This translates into CASSLEGDYGYTF.